This is a list of T cell receptor beta chains from one sample in a study of cytomegalovirus exposure and HLA in healthy donors. Libraries were prepared by immunoSEQ multiplex PCR; TCRdb keeps only in-frame clonotypes and omits some of them. The sample includes 150,000 to 200,000 clones, 80% to 90% seen only once; the top ten take about 0.77%. The sequenced sample was PBMCs. The source of these receptors is a young woman in good health and CMV-seronegative. The CDR3 runs from the conserved cysteine through the conserved F or W. D genes are given only for firm matches. The listing skips clone size in some rows; elsewhere it reads once, few, many or a size class.

j_gene	d_gene	v_gene	abundance	CDR3aa	CDR3nt
TRBJ2-1	NA	TRBV15	NA	CATSTGSRSYNEQFF	TGTGCCACCAGCACGGGGTCTCGGTCCTACAATGAGCAGTTCTTC
TRBJ1-1	TRBD1	TRBV5-4	NA	CASSLGQGHTEAFF	TGTGCCAGCAGCCTCGGACAGGGACACACTGAAGCTTTCTTT
TRBJ1-5	NA	TRBV19	NA	CASSHSREGDQPQHF	TGTGCCAGTAGTCACTCCAGGGAGGGGGATCAGCCCCAGCATTTT
TRBJ2-1	TRBD2	TRBV10-1	NA	CASSAGGPLDEQFF	TGCGCCAGCAGTGCGGGAGGGCCTCTTGATGAGCAGTTCTTC
TRBJ2-7	NA	TRBV21-1	few	CASSKARRLAGVSYEQYF	TGTGCCAGCAGCAAAGCGCGGAGACTAGCGGGAGTGAGCTACGAGCAGTACTTC
TRBJ2-7	NA	TRBV27	NA	CASSKTTGTLSYEQYF	TGTGCCAGCAGTAAGACAACCGGGACACTTTCCTACGAGCAGTACTTC
TRBJ2-7	TRBD2	TRBV27	NA	CASSWGLAGAYEQYF	TGTGCCAGCAGCTGGGGACTAGCGGGAGCTTACGAGCAGTACTTC
TRBJ1-1	NA	TRBV6-1	few	CASIREGEAFF	TGTGCCAGCATCCGAGAGGGGGAGGCTTTCTTT
TRBJ1-2	TRBD1	TRBV28	NA	CASSLPGGNYGYTF	TGTGCCAGCAGTTTACCAGGGGGCAACTATGGCTACACCTTC
TRBJ1-5	NA	TRBV28	few	CASRPWPEPQHF	TGTGCCAGCAGACCTTGGCCCGAGCCCCAGCATTTT
TRBJ2-7	NA	TRBV7-2	NA	CASSLNYEQYF	TGTGCCAGCAGCCTTAACTACGAGCAGTACTTC
TRBJ2-3	TRBD2	TRBV4-2	NA	CASSQARERGDTQYF	TGTGCCAGCAGCCAAGCGCGGGAGCGGGGTGATACGCAGTATTTT
TRBJ2-1	NA	TRBV4-3	NA	CASSPFIGASNEQFF	TGCGCCAGCAGCCCGTTTATAGGAGCGAGCAATGAGCAGTTCTTC
TRBJ2-7	NA	TRBV21-1	NA	CASGLLRRVNEQYF	TGTGCCAGCGGTTTACTACGTCGCGTCAACGAGCAGTACTTC
TRBJ1-2	NA	TRBV7-2	once	CASSRWAGDGYTF	TGTGCCAGCAGCCGCTGGGCGGGGGACGGCTACACCTTC
TRBJ2-3	TRBD1	TRBV19	NA	CASQGGQHTDTQYF	TGTGCCAGTCAAGGGGGACAGCACACAGATACGCAGTATTTT
TRBJ2-1	TRBD2	TRBV7-9	NA	CASSLGGLAGNNEQFF	TGTGCCAGCAGCTTAGGGGGACTAGCGGGGAACAATGAGCAGTTCTTC
TRBJ2-2	NA	TRBV6-6	NA	CASRGPRDTGELFF	TGTGCCAGCAGGGGGCCTAGGGACACCGGGGAGCTGTTTTTT
TRBJ2-1	NA	TRBV9	NA	CASSLFLRGDRDEQFF	TGTGCCAGCAGCCTCTTTTTGCGGGGTGACAGGGATGAGCAGTTCTTC
TRBJ1-2	NA	TRBV28	NA	CASSRDIANYGYTF	TGTGCCAGCAGCCGGGACATAGCTAACTATGGCTACACCTTC
TRBJ2-6	TRBD1	TRBV9	NA	CASSVARQGGNVLTF	TGTGCCAGCAGCGTAGCACGACAGGGTGGCAACGTCCTGACTTTC
TRBJ2-2	TRBD1	TRBV5-8	NA	CASSYGQGGFAGELFF	TGTGCCAGCAGTTATGGACAGGGAGGATTTGCCGGGGAGCTGTTTTTT
TRBJ2-1	TRBD1	TRBV2	once	CASSGGDRAYNEQFF	TGTGCCAGCAGTGGGGGGGACAGGGCCTACAATGAGCAGTTCTTC
TRBJ1-1	TRBD1	TRBV19	NA	CASSIGGTATEAFF	TGTGCCAGTAGTATTGGGGGGACAGCCACTGAAGCTTTCTTT
TRBJ2-2	TRBD1	TRBV7-2	NA	CASSTSGGSKTGELFF	TGTGCCAGCAGCACTTCAGGGGGCAGTAAGACCGGGGAGCTGTTTTTT
TRBJ1-2	NA	TRBV7-6	once	CASSLGGGADGYTF	TGTGCCAGCAGCTTAGGCGGGGGCGCAGATGGCTACACCTTC
TRBJ2-7	NA	TRBV11-3	NA	CASSFGGEQYF	TGTGCCAGCAGCTTCGGGGGCGAGCAGTACTTC
TRBJ2-5	TRBD2	TRBV7-9	once	CASSLGLAGLQETQYF	TGTGCCAGCAGCCTGGGACTAGCGGGCCTCCAAGAGACCCAGTACTTC
TRBJ2-1	NA	TRBV6-1	NA	CASRLPGGRTEQFF	TGTGCCAGCAGACTACCAGGGGGGCGGACTGAGCAGTTCTTC
TRBJ1-2	NA	TRBV5-1	NA	CASSSGDSNYGYTF	TGCGCCAGCAGCTCAGGGGATAGTAACTATGGCTACACCTTC
TRBJ2-7	TRBD2	TRBV28	NA	CASSNWGGGRTSYEQYF	TGTGCCAGCAGCAACTGGGGGGGCGGGAGGACTTCCTACGAGCAGTACTTC
TRBJ2-1	TRBD2	TRBV2	NA	CASSGGTSGRFIF	TGTGCCAGCAGTGGGGGGACTAGCGGGAGGTTTATCTTC
TRBJ2-5	TRBD2	TRBV6-5	NA	CASSSLAGVETQYF	TGTGCCAGCAGTTCGCTAGCGGGAGTAGAGACCCAGTACTTC
TRBJ2-7	TRBD1	TRBV11-2	NA	CASSLDRGLSHEQYF	TGTGCCAGCAGCCTAGACAGGGGGTTGAGCCACGAGCAGTACTTC
TRBJ2-7	TRBD2	TRBV15	NA	CATRTSGINEQYF	TGTGCCACTAGGACTAGCGGGATCAACGAGCAGTACTTC
TRBJ2-7	NA	TRBV5-8	NA	CASNSINRVGSYEQYF	TGTGCCAGCAACTCAATCAACAGGGTCGGGTCCTACGAGCAGTACTTC
TRBJ2-1	TRBD2	TRBV6-1	NA	CASSRLAGGGYEQFF	TGTGCCAGCAGTAGACTAGCGGGAGGAGGCTATGAGCAGTTCTTC
TRBJ2-1	NA	TRBV28	once	CASSPGDEQFF	TGTGCCAGCAGTCCGGGAGATGAGCAGTTCTTC
TRBJ2-7	NA	TRBV6-6	NA	CASSSYRAYEQYF	TGTGCCAGCAGTTCATACCGGGCCTACGAGCAGTACTTC
TRBJ2-4	NA	TRBV5-4	NA	CASSLGENIQYF	TGTGCCAGCAGCTTGGGAGAAAACATTCAGTACTTC
TRBJ2-1	TRBD1	TRBV6-1	NA	CASSDLTGGHNEQFF	TGTGCCAGCAGTGATTTGACAGGGGGTCACAATGAGCAGTTCTTC
TRBJ2-1	TRBD2	TRBV11-3	NA	CASSLARTSRGKQFF	TGTGCCAGCAGCTTAGCCCGGACTAGCCGGGGTAAGCAGTTCTTC
TRBJ1-1	NA	TRBV30	NA	CAWTGYTEAFF	TGTGCCTGGACAGGGTATACTGAAGCTTTCTTT
TRBJ2-7	TRBD2	TRBV5-4	NA	CASSLGVAGAYEQYF	TGTGCCAGCAGCTTGGGAGTAGCGGGAGCCTACGAGCAGTACTTC
TRBJ2-3	TRBD1	TRBV15	NA	CATSSGQAVDTQYF	TGTGCCACCAGCAGCGGACAGGCCGTTGATACGCAGTATTTT
TRBJ1-1	NA	TRBV4-1	few	CASSQELQYGNTEAFF	TGCGCCAGCAGCCAAGAGCTGCAATACGGGAACACTGAAGCTTTCTTT
TRBJ2-7	TRBD2	TRBV5-6	once	CASSFSGRTTEQYF	TGTGCCAGCAGCTTTAGCGGGAGGACTACCGAGCAGTACTTC
TRBJ2-7	NA	TRBV5-1	NA	CASSLDGVEQYF	TGCGCCAGCAGCTTGGACGGGGTCGAGCAGTACTTC
TRBJ2-7	TRBD2	TRBV27	NA	CASSLLAGHYEQYF	TGTGCCAGCAGTTTACTAGCGGGACACTACGAGCAGTACTTC
TRBJ2-5	TRBD1	TRBV10-3	NA	CATGTAPTQETQYF	TGTGCCACCGGGACAGCTCCTACCCAAGAGACCCAGTACTTC
TRBJ1-5	NA	TRBV18	NA	CASSPSGSNQPQHF	TGTGCCAGCTCACCATCCGGTAGCAATCAGCCCCAGCATTTT
TRBJ1-2	NA	TRBV5-6	NA	CASILAPQGYGYTF	NA
TRBJ2-3	NA	TRBV5-1	few	CASSLVDRLTDTQYF	TGCGCCAGCAGCTTGGTCGACAGGCTGACAGATACGCAGTATTTT
TRBJ2-1	TRBD1	TRBV11-1	NA	CASRKRQGQNEQFF	TGTGCCAGCAGAAAAAGACAGGGACAGAATGAGCAGTTCTTC